This T cell receptor beta chain was sequenced for a study of cytomegalovirus exposure and HLA in healthy donors. Germline CDR1 reads LNHDA; CDR2 reads SQIVND (reference sequence). The CDR3 is 16 residues long. Trimming removed 3 bases at V and 0 bases at J, with 15 bases between. In the PCR, 60 Vbeta and 13 Jbeta primers were used. The table came from immunoSEQ multiplex PCR; TCRdb's copy has only in-frame clones and leaves some out. The data contain 150,000 to 200,000 clones, under 9.5% of them seen just once; the ten biggest clones take up 1% to 1.5%. The sample holds a few counts of this clone. The clonotype originates from a woman aged 25 to 45 in good health and CMV-seropositive. The V gene is TRBV19, the J gene TRBJ2-7, with a weak D call TRBD1 (6 bases). Input material: PBMCs. The CDR3 here is CASSMGAGSYSYEQYF. CDR3 nucleotide sequence: TGTGCCAGTAGTATGGGGGCAGGGTCTTACTCCTACGAGCAGTACTTC. Looking up the rest from reference TRBV19 and TRBJ2-7 gives the full variable domain: DGGITQSPKYLFRKEGQNVTLSCEQNLNHDAMYWYRQDPGQGLRLIYYSQIVNDFQKGDIAEGYSVSREKKESFPLTVTSAQKNPTAFYLCASSMGAGSYSYEQYFGPGTRLTVT.